One and the same sample provided the 10 T cell receptor beta chains below, sequenced in a study of T cells in Graves' hyperthyroidism and ophthalmopathy. Researchers amplified the TCR beta CDR3 regions from RNA transcripts. The HTBI set primed first-round TCR CDR3 RT-PCR. A single record per CDR3 protein comes from TCRdb applying MiXCR to the multiplex PCR reads. The sample consists of a few hundred thousand distinct CDR3 sequences, around 14% of them appearing once. Material for sequencing was blood. Source of these receptors: a woman under 40 with Graves' hyperthyroidism.

This clonotype was picked up a small number of times. J is TRBJ2-1 and V is TRBV6-1; 7 bases map to TRBD2. Trimming removed 6 bases from V and 12 bases from J; junction bases left unmatched: 14. The CDR3 extends over 14 amino acids. Looked up from germline, CDR1 is MNHNS and CDR2 is SASEGT. The DNA of the CDR3 is TGTGCCAGCAGCCCCCGTAGGGAGGGAGTGGGGCAGTTCTTC. Its protein is CASSPRREGVGQFF.

The table lists this clonotype with a count of one. The DNA for the CDR3 is TGCGCCAGCAGGCTTACTAGCGGGAGAGTTGAGCAGTTCTTC. This gives the protein CASRLTSGRVEQFF. V and J are TRBV10-2 and TRBJ2-1, with 11 positions matching TRBD2. V was pared by 6 bases and J by 9 bases, with 7 bases of the junction left unmatched. Germline loops: CDR1 WSHSY, CDR2 SAAADI. The length of the CDR3 is 14 residues.

The rearrangement joins TRBV5-1 to TRBJ2-3, with 7 bases fitting TRBD1. The CDR3 totals 14 residues. V lost 0 bases, J lost 4 bases, and 2 bases stayed unmatched. Germline assignment: CDR1 SGHRS and CDR2 YFSETQ. The CDR3 loop reads CASSLVQGSDTQYF. In DNA, the CDR3 is TGCGCCAGCAGCTTGGTACAGGGGTCAGATACGCAGTATTTT. Variable domain in full (rest from reference TRBV5-1 and TRBJ2-3): KAGVTQTPRYLIKTRGQQVTLSCSPISGHRSVSWYQQTPGQGLQFLFEYFSETQRNKGNFPGRFSGRQFSNSRSEMNVSTLELGDSALYLCASSLVQGSDTQYFGPGTRLTVL.

This clonotype has ten or more counts. V is TRBV7-9 and J is TRBJ1-1; D gene uncertain. The CDR3 length is 15 residues. Germline V gene lookup returns CDR1 SEHNR and CDR2 FQNEAQ (reference sequence). Trimming removed 1 base at V and 0 bases at J, with 9 bases between. The CDR3 is CASSLVSGMNTEAFF. The CDR3 DNA follows: TGTGCCAGCAGCTTAGTTTCGGGGATGAACACTGAAGCTTTCTTT. The whole variable domain, filled in from reference TRBV7-9 and TRBJ1-1, reads DTGVSQNPRHKITKRGQNVTFRCDPISEHNRLYWYRQTLGQGPEFLTYFQNEAQLEKSRLLSDRFSAERPKGSFSTLEIQRTEQGDSAMYLCASSLVSGMNTEAFFGQGTRLTVV.

The rearrangement joins TRBV19 to TRBJ1-2, with D possibly matching TRBD1 (5 bases). V was cut by 8 bases and J by 2 bases, with 15 bases left in between. The length of the CDR3 is 14 residues. Germline values: CDR1 LNHDA, CDR2 SQIVND (reference sequence). Here the CDR3 reads CASRHQTANYGYTF. CDR3 sequence (DNA): TGTGCCAGTCGACATCAGACAGCGAACTATGGCTACACCTTC.

This chain connects TRBV13 to TRBJ1-6, with D unresolved. Germline V gene data show CDR1 as PRHDT and CDR2 as FYEKMQ (reference sequence). CDR3 size: 15 residues. V lost 4 bases and J lost 7, with 14 bases in between. The DNA for the CDR3 is TGTGCCAGCAGCTCCGTACGGGGTCAAAATTCACCCCTCCACTTT. Its translation: CASSSVRGQNSPLHF.

CDR3 in amino acids: CASSGQEGYGYTF. In nucleotides, the CDR3 is TGTGCCAGCAGTGGGCAGGAGGGTTATGGCTACACCTTC. This chain connects TRBV2 to TRBJ1-2; unclear D gene. The CDR3 is made up of 13 amino acids. CDR1 and CDR2 (germline): SNHLY, FYNNEI. The ends were cut back, 4 bases at V and 5 bases at J, with 11 bases in the middle. The variable domain in full, completed from reference TRBV2 and TRBJ1-2, reads EPEVTQTPSHQVTQMGQEVILRCVPISNHLYFYWYRQILGQKVEFLVSFYNNEISEKSEIFDDQFSVERPDGSNFTLKIRSTKLEDSAMYFCASSGQEGYGYTFGSGTRLTVV.

The chain joins TRBV6-2 or TRBV6-3 to TRBJ2-7, with D hard to call. The CDR3 totals 14 residues. Looked up from germline, CDR1 is MNHEY and CDR2 is SVGEGT. Deletions cut 4 bases from V and 5 bases from J, with 15 bases between. The CDR3 spells CASSSHPLFHEQYF. In DNA, the CDR3 is TGTGCCAGCAGTTCCCATCCCCTTTTCCACGAGCAGTACTTC.

Comment on this clonotype: This may come from a read error, since a much larger clone is one base off. A read error is likely, as this CDR3 ends without the conserved phenylalanine or tryptophan. The V and J genes are TRBV28 and TRBJ1-5, with TRBD1 matching 8 bases. The CDR3 covers 15 residues. CDR1 and CDR2 (germline): MDHEN, SYDVKM. J gave up 5 bases and V 5 bases, and 8 bases lay outside the gene matches. CDR3 nucleotides: TGTGCCAGCAGTCTATATACAGGGGGACATCAGCCCCAGCATTTA. Translating it yields CASSLYTGGHQPQHL.

The CDR3 sequence: CASRDRDHQPQHF. The CDR3 DNA reads TGTGCCAGCAGGGACAGGGATCATCAGCCCCAGCATTTT. The chain is built from TRBV6-1 and TRBJ1-5; 8 positions agree with TRBD1. V lost 6 bases, J lost 5 bases, and 3 bases stayed unmatched. The CDR3 is made up of 13 amino acids. CDR1 is MNHNS, CDR2 SASEGT, per germline.